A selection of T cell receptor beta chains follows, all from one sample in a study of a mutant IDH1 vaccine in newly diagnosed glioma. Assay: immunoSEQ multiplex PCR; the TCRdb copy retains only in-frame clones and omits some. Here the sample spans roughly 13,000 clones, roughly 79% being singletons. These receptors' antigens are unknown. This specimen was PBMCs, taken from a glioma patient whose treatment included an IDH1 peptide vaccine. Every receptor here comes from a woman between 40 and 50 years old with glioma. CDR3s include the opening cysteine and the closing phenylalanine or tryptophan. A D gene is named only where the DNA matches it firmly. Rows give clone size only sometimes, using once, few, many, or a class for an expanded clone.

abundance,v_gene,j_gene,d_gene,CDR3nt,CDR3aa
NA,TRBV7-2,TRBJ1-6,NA,TGTGCCAGCAGCTTAGGTCAAGAGAAGAGCTCCTATAATTCACCCCTCCACTTT,CASSLGQEKSSYNSPLHF
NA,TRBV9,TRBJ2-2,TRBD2,TGTGCCAGCAGCGTAGTTAGCGGGGGGGCCACCGGGGAGCTGTTTTTT,CASSVVSGGATGELFF
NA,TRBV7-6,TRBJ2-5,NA,TGTGCCAGCAGCTTAAATAAGGAGACCCAGTACTTC,CASSLNKETQYF
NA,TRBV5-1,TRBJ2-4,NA,TGCGCCAGCAGCCCAGGTGGGGCCAAAAACATTCAGTACTTC,CASSPGGAKNIQYF
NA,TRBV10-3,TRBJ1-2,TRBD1,TGTGCCGTCGGGACAGGAGATGGCTACACCTTC,CAVGTGDGYTF
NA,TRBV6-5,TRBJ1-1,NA,TGTGCCAGCAGGCGTTTAAACACTGAAGCTTTCTTT,CASRRLNTEAFF
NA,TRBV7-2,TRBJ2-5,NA,TGTGCCAGCAGCCCTCCGGGACGGGGGAAAGAGACCCAGTACTTC,CASSPPGRGKETQYF
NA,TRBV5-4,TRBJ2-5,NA,TGTGCCAGCAGCTTAGGGAGCGGTGGGCAAGAGACCCAGTACTTC,CASSLGSGGQETQYF
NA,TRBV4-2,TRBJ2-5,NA,TGTGCCAGCAGCCTCGCCCGAGGAACTAACCAAGAGACCCAGTACTTC,CASSLARGTNQETQYF
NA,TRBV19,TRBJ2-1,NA,TGTGCCAGTAGAAGGAGGGGGCCCCAGAGTAATGAGCAGTTCTTC,CASRRRGPQSNEQFF
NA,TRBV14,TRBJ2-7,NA,TGTGCCAGCAGCCAAGAACCCCCAGGCTCCTACGAGCAGTACTTC,CASSQEPPGSYEQYF
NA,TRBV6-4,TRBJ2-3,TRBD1,TGTGCCAGCAGTGAATCCGGGACAGGGAGGGATACGCAGTATTTT,CASSESGTGRDTQYF
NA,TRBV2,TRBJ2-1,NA,TGTGCCGCCACCTCCTACAATGAGCAGTTCTTC,CAATSYNEQFF
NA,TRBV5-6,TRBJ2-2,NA,TGTGCCAGCAGCTTCCGAAGGGAGCTGTTTTTT,CASSFRRELFF
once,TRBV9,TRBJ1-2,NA,TGTGCCAGCAGCCCCCGGCTAGGTGGCTACACCTTC,CASSPRLGGYTF
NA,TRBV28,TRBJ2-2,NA,TGTGCCAGTCGTAGACCTCTCCTAGGGACCGGGGAGCTGTTTTTT,CASRRPLLGTGELFF
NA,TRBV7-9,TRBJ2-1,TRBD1,TGTGCCAGCAGCCGTGGACAGGGCTGGGGAAGTATTGAGCAGTTCTTC,CASSRGQGWGSIEQFF
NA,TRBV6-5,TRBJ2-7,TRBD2,TGTGCCAGCAGCCGGAGCCCGGGGGGGCCCCACGAGCAGTACTTC,CASSRSPGGPHEQYF
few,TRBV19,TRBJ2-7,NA,TGTGCCAGTAAATCCGAGTCGACTTACGAGCAGTACTTC,CASKSESTYEQYF
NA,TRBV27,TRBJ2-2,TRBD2,TGTGCCAGCAGCTCCCCAGGACTAGCGGGGGACGGGGGGGAGCTGTTTTTT,CASSSPGLAGDGGELFF
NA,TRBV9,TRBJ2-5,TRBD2,TGTGCCAGCAGCGCCGAGGGACGACTAGCGGGACAAGAGACCCAGTACTTC,CASSAEGRLAGQETQYF
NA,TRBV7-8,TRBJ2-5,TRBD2,TGTGCCAGCAGCTTACCTCGAAGACTAGCGACGAAAGAGACCCAGTACTTC,CASSLPRRLATKETQYF
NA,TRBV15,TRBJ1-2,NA,TGTGCCACCAGCAGAGATTCAGAATCCGACTATGGCTACACCTTC,CATSRDSESDYGYTF
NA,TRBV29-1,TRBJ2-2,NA,TGCAGCGGGGGGGAGGAGAGCACCGGGGAGCTGTTTTTT,CSGGEESTGELFF
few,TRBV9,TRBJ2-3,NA,TGTGCCAGCAATTCAAGGCTAACAGATACGCAGTATTTT,CASNSRLTDTQYF
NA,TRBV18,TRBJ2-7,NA,TGTGCCAGCTCACCTAGCCAGAGCGAGCAGTACTTC,CASSPSQSEQYF
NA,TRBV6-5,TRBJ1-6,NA,TGTGCCAGCAGCGAGGACGGGCTTAGTTCACCCCTCCACTTT,CASSEDGLSSPLHF
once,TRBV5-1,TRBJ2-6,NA,TGCGCCAGTGAAGACCCCAAGGCCAACGTCCTGACTTTC,CASEDPKANVLTF
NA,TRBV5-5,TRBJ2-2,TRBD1,TGTGCCAGCAGCTTCGCAGGGGGCCGGGCCGGGGAGCTGTTTTTT,CASSFAGGRAGELFF
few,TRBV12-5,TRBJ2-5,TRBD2,TGTGCTAGTGGTCTTAGGACTAGCGGGAATGACGGGGAGACCCAGTACTTC,CASGLRTSGNDGETQYF
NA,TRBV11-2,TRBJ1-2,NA,TGTGCCAGCAGCTTACAGGGAGCTAACTATGGCTACACCTTC,CASSLQGANYGYTF
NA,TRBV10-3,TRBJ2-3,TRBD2,TGTGCCATCACTAGCGGGGGGGCCGATACGCAGTATTTT,CAITSGGADTQYF
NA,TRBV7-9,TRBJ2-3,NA,TGTGCCAGCAGCTCGGGGACGATCACAGATACGCAGTATTTT,CASSSGTITDTQYF
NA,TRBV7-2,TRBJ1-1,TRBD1,TGTGCCAGCAGTTGGGACAGGTGGAACACTGAAGCTTTCTTT,CASSWDRWNTEAFF
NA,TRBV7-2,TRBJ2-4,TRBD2,TGTGCCAGCAGGTTGACTAGCGGGGGCCTAGCCAAAAACATTCAGTACTTC,CASRLTSGGLAKNIQYF
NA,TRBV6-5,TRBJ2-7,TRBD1,TGTGCCAGCAGTTACGCGGGACAGGGGCTGTACGAGCAGTACTTC,CASSYAGQGLYEQYF
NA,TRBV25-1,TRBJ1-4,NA,TGTGCCAGCAGTGCCCTTGATGTCGGCCAGGGTTATGAAAAACTGTTTTTT,CASSALDVGQGYEKLFF
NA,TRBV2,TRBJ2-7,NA,TGTGCCAGCACCCGGGAACTAGTTTTCTACGAGCAGTACTTC,CASTRELVFYEQYF
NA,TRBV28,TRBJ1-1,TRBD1,TGTGCCAGCAGTTTAATAGGCTGGCAGGGGGCAACTGAAGCTTTCTTT,CASSLIGWQGATEAFF
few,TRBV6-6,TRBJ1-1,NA,TGTGCCAGCAGTTACTCGAGACGAAGGGGGTCGACTGAAGCTTTCTTT,CASSYSRRRGSTEAFF
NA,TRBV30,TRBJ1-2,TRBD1,TGTGCCTCCCGCCCCGGGACAGGGGGCTTGGTAGACTATGGCTACACCTTC,CASRPGTGGLVDYGYTF
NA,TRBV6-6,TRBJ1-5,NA,TGTGCCAGCAGTTCCCCATCAGATAGCAATCAGCCCCAGCATTTT,CASSSPSDSNQPQHF
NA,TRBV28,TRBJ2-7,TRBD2,TGTGCCAGCAGCGGGACTAGGCCTAAACTCGGCTACGAGCAGTACTTC,CASSGTRPKLGYEQYF
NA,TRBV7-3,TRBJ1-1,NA,TGTGCCAGCAGCCCCGCCCTAAACCATGAAGCTTTCTTT,CASSPALNHEAFF
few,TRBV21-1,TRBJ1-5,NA,TGTGCCAGCAGCAAGGGTCAGCCCCAGCATTTT,CASSKGQPQHF
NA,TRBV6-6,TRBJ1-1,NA,TGTGCCAGCAGTTACCAAGTGAACACTGAAGCTTTCTTT,CASSYQVNTEAFF
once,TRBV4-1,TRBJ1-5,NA,TGCGCCAGCAGTTCCGGGGCGGGTAGCAATCAGCCCCAGCATTTT,CASSSGAGSNQPQHF
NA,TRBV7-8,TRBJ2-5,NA,TGTGCCAGCAGCTTAGGGGGCTATGGGACCCGCGAGACCCAGTACTTC,CASSLGGYGTRETQYF
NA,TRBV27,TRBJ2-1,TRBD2,TGTGCCAGCAGGGAAATAGCGGGAAACAATGAGCAGTTCTTC,CASREIAGNNEQFF
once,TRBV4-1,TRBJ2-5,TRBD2,TGCGCCAGCAGCCAAGGCCCCAGGACTAGCGGTCCTAGGGAGCAGTACTTC,CASSQGPRTSGPREQYF
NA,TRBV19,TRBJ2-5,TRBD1,TGTGCCAGTAGGAGGACAGGGACCGAGACCCAGTACTTC,CASRRTGTETQYF
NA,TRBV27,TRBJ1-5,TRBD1,TGTGCCAGCAGTTTATCCGATCAAGATGGACAGGGGGCTGGCAATCAGCCCCAGCATTTT,CASSLSDQDGQGAGNQPQHF
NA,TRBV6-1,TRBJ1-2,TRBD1,TGTGCCAGCAGTGAGGAGGGGGCATTAAACTATGGCTACACCTTC,CASSEEGALNYGYTF
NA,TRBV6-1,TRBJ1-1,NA,TGTGCCAGCAGTGAAGCAGCGAGGCGATTTGCGGGCACTGAAGCTTTCTTT,CASSEAARRFAGTEAFF